This is a list of T cell receptor beta chains from one sample in a study of blood T cell repertoires in COVID-19. The data were produced by immunoSEQ multiplex PCR, yet TCRdb's version contains in-frame clones alone and is incomplete. Among some 83,000 clones listed, more than 70% were seen once. Sequenced: peripheral blood. The origin of the receptors is a man in his 60s with active or convalescent COVID-19. Both conserved end residues are part of each CDR3. A D gene is named only where the DNA matches it firmly. Size is omitted from some rows. Given values are once, few, many or a class for expanded clones.

d_call: TRBD1; clone_size: .; v_call: TRBV6-5; j_call: TRBJ1-2; cdr3_length: 16; cdr3_nt: TGTGCCAGCAGTTACTCTGGGACAGGGTTTAACTATGGCTACACCTTC; cdr3_aa: CASSYSGTGFNYGYTF
d_call: TRBD2; clone_size: .; v_call: TRBV29-1; j_call: TRBJ2-2; cdr3_length: 15; cdr3_nt: TGCAGCGTTCGGGGCGGGGGGACGAACACCGGGGAGCTGTTTTTT; cdr3_aa: CSVRGGGTNTGELFF
d_call: .; clone_size: .; v_call: TRBV9; j_call: TRBJ2-2; cdr3_length: 15; cdr3_nt: TGTGCCAGCAGCGTAGCAGGGGCGAACACCGGGGAGCTGTTTTTT; cdr3_aa: CASSVAGANTGELFF
d_call: .; clone_size: .; v_call: TRBV6-5; j_call: TRBJ1-5; cdr3_length: 13; cdr3_nt: TGTGCCAGCAGACCGGGTAACGATCAGCCCCAGCATTTT; cdr3_aa: CASRPGNDQPQHF
d_call: TRBD1; clone_size: .; v_call: TRBV5-1; j_call: TRBJ1-1; cdr3_length: 14; cdr3_nt: TGCGCCAGCAGCCACGGGACAGGGAACACTGAAGCTTTCTTT; cdr3_aa: CASSHGTGNTEAFF
d_call: .; clone_size: few; v_call: TRBV19; j_call: TRBJ1-2; cdr3_length: 15; cdr3_nt: TGTGCCAGTAGCCCCCACAGTGCAGGGTTCGCCGGCTACACCTTC; cdr3_aa: CASSPHSAGFAGYTF
d_call: TRBD1; clone_size: once; v_call: TRBV6-4; j_call: TRBJ1-5; cdr3_length: 15; cdr3_nt: TGTGCCAGCAGACCTATCGCAGGGGGAAATCAGCCCCAGCATTTT; cdr3_aa: CASRPIAGGNQPQHF
d_call: TRBD2; clone_size: .; v_call: TRBV5-1; j_call: TRBJ2-3; cdr3_length: 17; cdr3_nt: TGCGCCAGCAGCTTTTCTCAGCGGGGGCGGGGCACAGATACGCAGTATTTT; cdr3_aa: CASSFSQRGRGTDTQYF
d_call: TRBD1; clone_size: .; v_call: TRBV11-2; j_call: TRBJ1-2; cdr3_length: 15; cdr3_nt: TGTGCCAGCAGCTTAGGGACAGGGGGTTTTTATGGCTACACCTTC; cdr3_aa: CASSLGTGGFYGYTF
d_call: .; clone_size: .; v_call: TRBV4-1; j_call: TRBJ1-6; cdr3_length: 15; cdr3_nt: TGCGCCAGCAGCCAAGATTCCAGGGCTAATTCACCCCTCCACTTT; cdr3_aa: CASSQDSRANSPLHF
d_call: .; clone_size: .; v_call: TRBV27; j_call: TRBJ2-7; cdr3_length: 13; cdr3_nt: TGTGCCAGCAGGCCGGGTCGCTCCTACGAGCAGTACTTC; cdr3_aa: CASRPGRSYEQYF
d_call: .; clone_size: .; v_call: TRBV14; j_call: TRBJ1-4; cdr3_length: 13; cdr3_nt: TGTGCCAGCAGCTCACGGGGGGGTGAAAAACTGTTTTTT; cdr3_aa: CASSSRGGEKLFF
d_call: TRBD1; clone_size: .; v_call: TRBV5-5; j_call: TRBJ2-7; cdr3_length: 15; cdr3_nt: TGTGCCAGCAGCGCACCGGGACAGGGCACCTACGAGCAGTACTTC; cdr3_aa: CASSAPGQGTYEQYF
d_call: TRBD1; clone_size: .; v_call: TRBV6-2/TRBV6-3; j_call: TRBJ1-1; cdr3_length: 14; cdr3_nt: TGTGCCAGCAGCCGGGACAGGGGACGGACTGAAGCTTTCTTT; cdr3_aa: CASSRDRGRTEAFF
d_call: .; clone_size: .; v_call: TRBV5-6; j_call: TRBJ1-1; cdr3_length: 15; cdr3_nt: TGTGCCAGCAGCTTGGCATCCTGGACAGCCGATGAAGCTTTCTTT; cdr3_aa: CASSLASWTADEAFF
d_call: TRBD1; clone_size: .; v_call: TRBV10-3; j_call: TRBJ1-1; cdr3_length: 12; cdr3_nt: TGTGCCATCAGATCGACAGGGACTGAAGCTTTCTTT; cdr3_aa: CAIRSTGTEAFF
d_call: .; clone_size: .; v_call: TRBV6-5; j_call: TRBJ2-7; cdr3_length: 12; cdr3_nt: TGTGCCAGCAGGCGCCGGACAGACGAGCAGTACTTC; cdr3_aa: CASRRRTDEQYF
d_call: .; clone_size: few; v_call: TRBV21-1; j_call: TRBJ1-5; cdr3_length: 14; cdr3_nt: TGTGCCAGCAGCCGAATGGAGGGGAATCAGCCCCAGCATTTT; cdr3_aa: CASSRMEGNQPQHF